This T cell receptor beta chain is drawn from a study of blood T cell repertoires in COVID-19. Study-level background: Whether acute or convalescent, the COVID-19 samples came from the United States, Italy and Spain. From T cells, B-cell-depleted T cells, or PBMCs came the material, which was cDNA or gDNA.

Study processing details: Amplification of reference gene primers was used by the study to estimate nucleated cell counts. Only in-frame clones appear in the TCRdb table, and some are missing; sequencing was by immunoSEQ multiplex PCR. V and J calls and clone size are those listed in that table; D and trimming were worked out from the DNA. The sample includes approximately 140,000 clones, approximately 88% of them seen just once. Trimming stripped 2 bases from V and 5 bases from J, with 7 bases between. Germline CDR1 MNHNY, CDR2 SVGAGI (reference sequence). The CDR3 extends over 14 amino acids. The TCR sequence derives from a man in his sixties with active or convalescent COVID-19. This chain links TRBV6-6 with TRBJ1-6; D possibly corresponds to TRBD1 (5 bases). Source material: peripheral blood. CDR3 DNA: TGTGCCAGCAGTTACGGGGGGAATAATTCACCCCTCCACTTT. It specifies CASSYGGNNSPLHF.